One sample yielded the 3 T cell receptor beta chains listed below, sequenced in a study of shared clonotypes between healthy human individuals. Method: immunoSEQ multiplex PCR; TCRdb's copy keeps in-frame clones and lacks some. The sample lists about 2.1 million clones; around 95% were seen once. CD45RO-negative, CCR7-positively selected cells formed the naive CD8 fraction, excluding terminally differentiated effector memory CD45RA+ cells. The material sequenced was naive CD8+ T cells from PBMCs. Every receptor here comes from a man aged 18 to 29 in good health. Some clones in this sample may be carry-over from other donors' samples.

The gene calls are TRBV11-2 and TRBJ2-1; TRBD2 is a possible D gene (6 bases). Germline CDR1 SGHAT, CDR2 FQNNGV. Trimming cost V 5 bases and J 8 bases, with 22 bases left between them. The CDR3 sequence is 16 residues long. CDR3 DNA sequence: TGTGCCAGCAGCCTCGTTGTTGGGGGGAGAGGGGATGAGCAGTTCTTC. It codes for CASSLVVGGRGDEQFF. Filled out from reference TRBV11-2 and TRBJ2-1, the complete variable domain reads EAGVAQSPRYKIIEKRQSVAFWCNPISGHATLYWYQQILGQGPKLLIQFQNNGVVDDSQLPKDRFSAERLKGVDSTLKIQPAKLEDSAVYLCASSLVVGGRGDEQFFGPGTRLTVL.

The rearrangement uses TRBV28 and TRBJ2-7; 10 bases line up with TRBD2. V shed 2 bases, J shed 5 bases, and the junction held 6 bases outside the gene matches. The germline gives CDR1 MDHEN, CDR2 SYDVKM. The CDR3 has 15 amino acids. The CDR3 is CASSLTSGTWDEQYF. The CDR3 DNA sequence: TGTGCCAGCAGTTTAACTAGCGGGACCTGGGACGAGCAGTACTTC.

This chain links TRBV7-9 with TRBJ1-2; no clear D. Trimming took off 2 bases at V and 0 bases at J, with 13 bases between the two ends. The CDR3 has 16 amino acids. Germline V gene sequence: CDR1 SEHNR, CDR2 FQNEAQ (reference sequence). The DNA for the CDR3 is TGTGCCAGCAGCTTAACTGTCGCAGGAGCTAACTATGGCTACACCTTC. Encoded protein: CASSLTVAGANYGYTF.